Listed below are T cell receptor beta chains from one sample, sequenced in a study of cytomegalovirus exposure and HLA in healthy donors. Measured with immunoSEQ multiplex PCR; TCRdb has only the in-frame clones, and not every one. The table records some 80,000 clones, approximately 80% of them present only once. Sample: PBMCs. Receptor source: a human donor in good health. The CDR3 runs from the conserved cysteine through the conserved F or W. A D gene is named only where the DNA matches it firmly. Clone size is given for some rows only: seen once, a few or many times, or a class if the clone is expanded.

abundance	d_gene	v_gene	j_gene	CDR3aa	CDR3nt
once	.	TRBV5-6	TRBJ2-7	CASSLILSSYEQYF	TGTGCCAGCAGCTTAATACTTTCCTCCTACGAGCAGTACTTC
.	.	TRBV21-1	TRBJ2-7	CASSKALGSKSSYEQYF	TGTGCCAGCAGCAAAGCGCTCGGGAGTAAAAGCTCCTACGAGCAGTACTTC
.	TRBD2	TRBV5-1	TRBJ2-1	CASSLAAGGRGSYNEQFF	TGCGCCAGCAGCTTGGCAGCGGGGGGGCGGGGTTCCTACAATGAGCAGTTCTTC
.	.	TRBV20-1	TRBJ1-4	CSAKTQRKLFF	TGCAGTGCTAAGACACAACGAAAACTGTTTTTT
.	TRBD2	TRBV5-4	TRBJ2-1	CASSGAPGLAGGYNEQFF	TGTGCCAGCAGCGGCGCTCCGGGACTAGCGGGGGGCTACAATGAGCAGTTCTTC
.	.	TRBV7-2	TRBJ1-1	CASSLRARTNTEAFF	TGTGCCAGCAGCTTGCGGGCGAGAACTAACACTGAAGCTTTCTTT
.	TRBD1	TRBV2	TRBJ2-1	CASSGDRGRYYNEQFF	TGTGCCAGCAGCGGGGACAGGGGGCGATACTACAATGAGCAGTTCTTC
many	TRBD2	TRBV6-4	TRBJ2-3	CASSDSGGGSDTQYF	TGTGCCAGCAGTGACTCCGGGGGAGGGTCAGATACGCAGTATTTT
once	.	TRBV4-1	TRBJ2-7	CASSPEPGLVYEQYF	TGCGCCAGCAGCCCCGAGCCGGGACTTGTCTACGAGCAGTACTTC
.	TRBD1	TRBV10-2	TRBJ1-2	CASSEFVGQGNGYTF	TGCGCCAGCAGTGAGTTCGTAGGACAGGGGAATGGCTACACCTTC
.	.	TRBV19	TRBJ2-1	CASTQTGWNEQFF	TGTGCCAGTACCCAGACCGGGTGGAATGAGCAGTTCTTC
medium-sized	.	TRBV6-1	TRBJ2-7	CASSERAGDPNEQYF	TGTGCCAGCAGTGAAAGGGCAGGGGATCCCAACGAGCAGTACTTC
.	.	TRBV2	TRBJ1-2	CASSRGDGYTF	TGTGCCAGCAGCCGGGGAGATGGCTACACCTTC
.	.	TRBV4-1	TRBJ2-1	CASSQVPVTGNEQFF	TGCGCCAGCAGCCAAGTCCCCGTTACGGGAAATGAGCAGTTCTTC
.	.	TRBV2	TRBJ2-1	CASSVRTINEQFF	TGTGCCAGCAGTGTCCGGACAATCAATGAGCAGTTCTTC
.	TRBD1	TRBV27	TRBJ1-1	CASSLYDTGDEAFF	TGTGCCAGCAGTTTATATGATACAGGGGACGAAGCTTTCTTT
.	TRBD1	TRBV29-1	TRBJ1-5	CSVSGTGGGGGNQPQHF	TGCAGCGTTTCGGGGACAGGGGGCGGAGGGGGCAATCAGCCCCAGCATTTT
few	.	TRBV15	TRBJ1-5	CATSRDPREASNQPQHF	TGTGCCACCAGCAGAGATCCCAGGGAGGCGAGCAATCAGCCCCAGCATTTT
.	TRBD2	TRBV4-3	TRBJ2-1	CASSQDHRGRGGHNEQFF	TGCGCCAGCAGCCAAGATCACAGAGGGCGGGGGGGCCACAATGAGCAGTTCTTC
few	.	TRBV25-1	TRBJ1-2	CASSEWVTTGGYTF	TGTGCCAGCAGTGAATGGGTCACCACGGGGGGCTACACCTTC
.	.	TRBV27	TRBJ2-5	CASSVSAKSSQETQYF	TGTGCCAGCAGTGTAAGTGCCAAATCGAGTCAAGAGACCCAGTACTTC
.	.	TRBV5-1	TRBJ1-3	CASSLTLAQGNTIYF	TGCGCCAGCAGCTTGACATTGGCCCAGGGAAACACCATATATTTT
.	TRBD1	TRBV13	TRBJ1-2	CASSTNRGNYGYTF	TGTGCCAGCAGCACAAACAGGGGAAACTATGGCTACACCTTC
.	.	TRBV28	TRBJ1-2	CASSFGGTYFGYPF	TGTGCCAGCAGTTTCGGGGGTACTTACTTCGGCTACCCCTTC